This T cell receptor (beta chain) was identified during a study of cytomegalovirus exposure and HLA in healthy donors. Study results and limitations: Researchers reported that three CMV-associated chains were confirmed in vitro as CMV antigen-specific. In a later analysis, a missense DCLRE1C variant was linked to TCR beta V- and J-gene trimming. Accurate prediction of most subjects' HLA-A and HLA-B alleles from TCR beta sequences was reported.

As regards this clone: The antigen is undetermined.

Healthy people donating bone marrow made up the donors. PCR employed 60 Vbeta and 13 Jbeta primers. The method was immunoSEQ multiplex PCR; TCRdb's version includes in-frame clones alone and lacks a portion of them. Of about 200,000 clones in the sample, about 78% were seen once. Trimming took 1 base from V and 3 from J, leaving 7 bases between them. Looked up from germline, CDR1 is SGHRS and CDR2 is YFSETQ. CDR3 size: 13 residues. This TCR derives from a male donor in good health and CMV-seronegative. Sequencing was carried out using PBMCs. The chain recombines TRBV5-1 with TRBJ1-2; D not certain. Here the CDR3 reads CASSLSGYYGYTF. The CDR3 DNA sequence: TGCGCCAGCAGCTTGTCGGGATACTATGGCTACACCTTC.